These 26 T cell receptor beta chains originate from one sample sequenced in a study of response to subunit inactivated influenza vaccine. TCRdb fed the RT-PCR reads into MiXCR, producing one record per CDR3 protein. The sample lists about 650,000 distinct CDR3 sequences; about 14% were seen once. Here the sequenced sample was PBMCs from blood, taken 14 days before vaccination. The receptors here all came from a man aged 45-60 years who received an inactivated influenza vaccine.

This clonotype occurred many times. The chain's CDR3 is CSARRGRYEQYF. CDR3 in DNA: TGCAGTGCTAGGAGGGGTCGTTACGAGCAGTACTTC. The chain joins TRBV20-1 to TRBJ2-7; D tentatively fits TRBD1 or TRBD2 (5 bases each). The V and J ends lost 3 bases and 4 bases respectively, with 10 bases between them. CDR1 and CDR2 (germline): DFQATT, SNEGSKA (reference sequence). The CDR3 is 12 residues long.

The gene calls are TRBV4-1 and TRBJ1-1; a weak D match, TRBD1 (5 bases). Trimming took off 3 bases at V and 2 bases at J, with 16 bases between the two ends. This CDR3 has 16 residues. Per the germline V gene, CDR1 is MGHRA and CDR2 is YSYEKL. The CDR3 DNA reads TGCGCCAGCAGCCACCTGGGGGGGGGTGGCAACACTGAAGCTTTCTTT. Residues: CASSHLGGGGNTEAFF.

The chain carries TRBV5-1 and TRBJ1-2; D gene uncertain. The CDR3 contains 14 residues. V lost 2 bases and J lost 7, with 15 bases in between. Germline V lookup: CDR1 SGHRS, CDR2 YFSETQ. For the CDR3, the DNA is TGCGCCAGCAGCTTATTTGAGGGCAGCGGTGGCTACACCTTC. Its protein product is CASSLFEGSGGYTF.

This rearrangement joins TRBV30 to TRBJ2-4; D remains unclear. CDR3 size: 12 residues. V lost 0 bases and J 0 bases, leaving 0 bases between the germline ends. Germline V gives CDR1 GTSNPN, CDR2 SVGIG (reference sequence). The CDR3 loop reads CAWSVAKNIQYF. The CDR3 DNA reads as TGTGCCTGGAGTGTAGCCAAAAACATTCAGTACTTC.

This chain connects TRBV7-9 to TRBJ2-3; D is possibly TRBD1 (5 bases). CDR1 is SEHNR, CDR2 FQNEAQ, per germline (reference sequence). The length of the CDR3 is 15 residues. Trimming pared 0 bases from V and 2 bases from J, leaving 9 bases between. CDR3 amino acids: CASSLAGVITDTQYF. Here the CDR3 DNA reads TGTGCCAGCAGCTTAGCAGGGGTCATCACAGATACGCAGTATTTT.

The CDR3 protein is CSGGAGSTHTEAFF. The CDR3 DNA reads as TGCAGCGGGGGAGCAGGGAGTACTCACACTGAAGCTTTCTTT. The chain has TRBV29-1 and TRBJ1-1, with D possibly matching TRBD1 (5 bases). Germline V gene data show CDR1 as SQVTM and CDR2 as ANQGSEA. The length of the CDR3 is 14 residues. Trimming cost V 7 bases and J 3 bases, with 18 bases left between them.

The chain has TRBV10-3 and TRBJ2-1, with 9 bases aligning to TRBD2. Germline trimming cut 2 bases from V and 8 bases from J; bases unmatched to any gene: 13. The CDR3 has 17 amino acids. The germline gives CDR1 ENHRY, CDR2 SYGVKD. The CDR3 DNA reads TGTGCCATCAGTGAGCCAACTCTAGCGGGAAGGATACATGAGCAGTTCTTC. It specifies CAISEPTLAGRIHEQFF.

The CDR3 spells CASSSGRGSTDTQYF. Written as DNA, the CDR3 is TGTGCCAGCAGTTCCGGGCGGGGTTCCACAGATACGCAGTATTTT. The rearrangement joins TRBV6-2 or TRBV6-3 to TRBJ2-3; tentative D call: TRBD2 (6 bases). Trimming left V 4 bases short and J 2 bases short, with 13 bases between. Germline V gene lookup returns CDR1 MNHEY and CDR2 SVGEGT. The CDR3 totals 15 residues.

This clonotype was detected ten times or more. The chain links TRBV4-3 to TRBJ2-3; 8 bases fit TRBD1. With V trimmed by 1 base and J by 0 bases, 6 bases remained unmatched. Per germline, CDR1 LGHNA and CDR2 YSLEER. The CDR3 loop spans 17 amino acids. The CDR3 DNA reads TGCGCCAGCAGCCAAGGCGGACAGGGAACTAGCACAGATACGCAGTATTTT. This codes for CASSQGGQGTSTDTQYF.

This clonotype was counted between two and nine times. The V call is TRBV20-1, the J call TRBJ2-5; D is ambiguous. The germline gives CDR1 DFQATT, CDR2 SNEGSKA (reference sequence). V lost 5 bases, J lost 9 bases, and 16 bases lay in between. This CDR3 is built from 12 residues. As DNA, the CDR3 is TGCAGTGCTCCAACCCGGACCCACGCCCAGTACTTC. Its protein is CSAPTRTHAQYF.

This clonotype was seen at least ten times. This chain uses TRBV28 with TRBJ2-2; TRBD1 matches 12 bases. Germline lookup yields CDR1 MDHEN and CDR2 SYDVKM. This CDR3 comprises 15 residues. The V segment lost 6 bases and the J segment 6 bases; nucleotides outside the gene matches: 5. DNA of the CDR3: TGTGCCAGCAGGTTCGGGACAGGGGGCCCCGGGGAGCTGTTTTTT. This gives the protein CASRFGTGGPGELFF.

The chain couples TRBV6-5 to TRBJ2-3, with TRBD2 identical over 8 bases. Germline lookup yields CDR1 MNHEY and CDR2 SVGAGI. With V trimmed by 0 bases and J by 1 base, 9 bases remained unmatched. CDR3 length: 18 amino acids. CDR3 protein: CASSYSLRKLAGTDTQYF. CDR3 in DNA: TGTGCCAGCAGTTACTCTCTCCGGAAACTAGCGGGCACAGATACGCAGTATTTT.

There are a few counts of this clonotype. CDR3 DNA: TGTGCCTGGAGTCCGAGTGGGGTTGAGCAGTACTTC. Encoded protein: CAWSPSGVEQYF. The chain joins TRBV30 to TRBJ2-7; D gene ambiguous. CDR3 length: 12 amino acids. The germline gives CDR1 GTSNPN, CDR2 SVGIG (reference sequence). V was trimmed by 2 bases and J by 7 bases, leaving 12 bases between them. The full variable domain, completed using reference TRBV30 and TRBJ2-7, is SQTIHQWPATLVQPVGSPLSLECTVEGTSNPNLYWYRQAAGRGLQLLFYSVGIGQISSEVPQNLSASRPQDRQFILSSKKLLLSDSGFYLCAWSPSGVEQYFGPGTRLTVT.

This clonotype showed up just a few times. This sequence joins TRBV10-3 and TRBJ2-7, with D perhaps TRBD1 (5 bases). Germline CDR1 is ENHRY and CDR2 is SYGVKD. The V end was cut by 3 bases, the J end by 2 bases, with 11 bases between. The CDR3 loop spans 14 amino acids. The CDR3 protein is CAISDYDRAYEQYF. Here the CDR3 DNA reads TGTGCCATCAGTGACTACGACAGAGCCTACGAGCAGTACTTC.

The rearrangement uses TRBV12-3 or TRBV12-4 and TRBJ2-2, with 10 bases aligning to TRBD1. The V and J ends lost 1 base and 4 bases, in that order; junction bases with no gene match: 6. The CDR3 totals 17 residues. The CDR3 DNA is TGTGCCAGCAGTTTAGGGGGGCGGACAGGGGGCACCGGGGAGCTGTTTTTT. This codes for CASSLGGRTGGTGELFF.

This sequence joins TRBV20-1 and TRBJ2-7, with TRBD2 identical over 11 bases. This CDR3 spans 15 amino acids. Germline V gene sequence: CDR1 DFQATT, CDR2 SNEGSKA (reference sequence). The CDR3 coding sequence is TGCGGGGCGGACAAGGGTAGCGGGAGGGCCTACGAGCAGTACTTC. This codes for CGADKGSGRAYEQYF.

The chain recombines TRBV27 with TRBJ2-3; tentatively, D is TRBD2 (7 bases). The germline V gene encodes CDR1 MNHEY and CDR2 SMNVEV (reference sequence). V dropped 5 bases and J dropped 7 bases, with 22 bases sitting between them. CDR3 length: 16 amino acids. This CDR3 is CASSPPFTGGRNTQYF. In DNA, the CDR3 is TGTGCCAGCAGTCCGCCCTTCACGGGGGGCAGGAATACGCAGTATTTT.

This clonotype was counted ten times or more. The V call is TRBV5-1, the J call TRBJ2-5; D not certain. The germline gives CDR1 SGHRS, CDR2 YFSETQ. The ends were cut back, 0 bases at V and 0 bases at J, with 9 bases in the middle. The CDR3 spans 15 residues. This chain's CDR3 is CASSLGPSDQETQYF. The CDR3 DNA reads TGCGCCAGCAGCTTGGGGCCTAGTGACCAAGAGACCCAGTACTTC.

Many counts were recorded for this clonotype. V gene TRBV20-1 combines with J gene TRBJ2-7; 8 nucleotides agree with TRBD1. From germline, CDR1 is DFQATT and CDR2 SNEGSKA (reference sequence). CDR3 size: 11 residues. The CDR3: CSAGQGYEQYF. DNA of the CDR3: TGCAGCGCCGGACAGGGTTACGAGCAGTACTTC.

This clonotype was seen a few times. The chain links TRBV10-3 to TRBJ1-1; weak D call: TRBD1 (5 bases). There are 14 residues in the CDR3. V lost 7 bases and J 4 bases, leaving 16 bases between the germline ends. The germline CDR1 and CDR2 sequences are ENHRY and SYGVKD. CDR3 residues: CAIKGSGLTTEAFF. CDR3 bases: TGTGCCATCAAAGGATCAGGGCTTACCACTGAAGCTTTCTTT.

This chain connects TRBV7-2 to TRBJ1-2; 7 bases are shared with TRBD1. CDR1 and CDR2 from the germline V gene are SGHTA and FQGNSA. This CDR3 contains 15 residues. V dropped 2 bases and J dropped 5; count of bases not matched to a gene: 8. CDR3: CASSLTGDRSYGYTF. In DNA, the CDR3 is TGTGCCAGCAGCTTAACCGGGGACAGATCTTATGGCTACACCTTC.

This clonotype has just a few counts. The V gene is TRBV10-3, the J gene TRBJ1-1; 8 nucleotides align to TRBD1. The CDR3 extends over 13 amino acids. With V trimmed by 7 bases and J by 2 bases, 3 bases remained unmatched. The germline gives CDR1 ENHRY, CDR2 SYGVKD. This CDR3 reads CAITGTGNTEAFF. For the CDR3, the DNA is TGTGCCATCACAGGGACAGGAAACACTGAAGCTTTCTTT.

In this sample, this clonotype turned up a few times. CDR3 coding DNA: TGCAGCGGGGACGGCGAGCCGGGGGCCCAGTACTTC. Amino acid sequence: CSGDGEPGAQYF. The chain has TRBV29-1 and TRBJ2-5; tentative D call: TRBD2 (6 bases). V lost 7 bases to trimming and J lost 9 bases, with 18 bases between them. Germline CDR1 SQVTM, CDR2 ANQGSEA. The CDR3 sequence is 12 residues long.

This clonotype has a handful of counts. The chain carries TRBV4-2 and TRBJ1-3; a possible D gene is TRBD1 (6 bases). CDR3 length equals 14 residues. The V gene lost 6 bases and the J gene lost 0 bases, with 9 bases spanning the gap. Germline CDR1 is LGHNA and CDR2 is YNFKEQ. The CDR3 DNA follows: TGTGCCAGCAGGGACAGCCTCTCTGGAAACACCATATATTTT. It is translated as CASRDSLSGNTIYF.

The chain couples TRBV19 to TRBJ1-2; maybe TRBD1 (6 bases). V was trimmed by 8 bases and J by 5 bases, leaving 18 bases between them. This CDR3 contains 14 residues. The V gene's germline CDR1 is LNHDA and CDR2 SQIVND (reference sequence). For the CDR3, the DNA is TGTGCCAGTTCGGGGGGCCAGGCATTATATGGCTACACCTTC. Residues: CASSGGQALYGYTF.

This clonotype was counted at least ten times. V gene TRBV9 combines with J gene TRBJ2-1, with a tentative D call TRBD2 (5 bases). This CDR3 is built from 15 residues. V was shortened by 0 bases and J by 3 bases, with 10 bases between the two germline ends. Germline-derived CDR1 and CDR2 are SGDLS and YYNGEE. CDR3 residues: CASSVVVGDYNEQFF. The CDR3 bases are TGTGCCAGCAGCGTAGTGGTGGGAGACTACAATGAGCAGTTCTTC.